Listed below are T cell receptor beta chains from one sample, sequenced in a study of beta chain features in type 1 diabetes. Clones were sequenced by immunoSEQ multiplex PCR, and TCRdb holds only the in-frame ones, with some missing. Among fewer than 350,000 clones listed, 7.5% to 9.5% were seen once. Sequencing was carried out using central memory CD4+ T cells from blood. The receptor source for this set is a woman between 18 and 30 years old in good health. Both conserved end residues are part of each CDR3. D genes are given only for firm matches. Clone sizes are given selectively: once, few, many, or a class where the clone is expanded.

clone_size,v_call,d_call,j_call,cdr3_nt,cdr3_aa
few,TRBV6-5,NA,TRBJ2-3,TGTGCCATCAGCAGTTTAGATACGCAGTATTTT,CAISSLDTQYF
few,TRBV7-9,TRBD2,TRBJ2-1,TGTGCCAGCACCCGCACAGCGGGAGGGCATGGAAATGAGCAGTTCTTC,CASTRTAGGHGNEQFF
few,TRBV6-5,NA,TRBJ2-7,TGTGCCAGCAGGCCTTCCTCACCCTACGAGCAGTACTTC,CASRPSSPYEQYF
NA,TRBV7-3,TRBD1,TRBJ1-1,TGTGCCAGCAGCCCGACAGGGTCCGGACGTGGTGGCACTGAAGCTTTCTTT,CASSPTGSGRGGTEAFF
few,TRBV7-9,TRBD1,TRBJ1-2,TGTGCCAGCAGTAAACAGGGGACTAGCTATGGCTACACCTTC,CASSKQGTSYGYTF
few,TRBV7-2,NA,TRBJ2-5,TGTGCCAGCAGCTTAAGTGGGCCCCAAGAGACCCAGTACTTC,CASSLSGPQETQYF
many,TRBV6-5,NA,TRBJ2-3,TGTGCCAGCAGAATGGACGGCACAGATACGCAGTATTTT,CASRMDGTDTQYF
many,TRBV5-6,NA,TRBJ1-2,TGTGCCAGCAGCTTAGGGACCTACTCCTATGGCTACACCTTC,CASSLGTYSYGYTF
few,TRBV2,NA,TRBJ2-3,TGTGCCAGCAGTGCGCGGCAGACCACAGATACGCAGTATTTT,CASSARQTTDTQYF
few,TRBV7-9,NA,TRBJ1-6,TGTGCCAGCAGTTACTCCGGGTCCTCCTATAATTCACCCCTCCACTTT,CASSYSGSSYNSPLHF
few,TRBV9,NA,TRBJ1-3,TGTGCCAGCAGCCCTGGGGGGAGAGGTGGAAACACCATATATTTT,CASSPGGRGGNTIYF
NA,TRBV7-6,NA,TRBJ2-1,TGTGCCAGCAGCTTACGGCAGGGGGGATACAATGAGCAGTTCTTC,CASSLRQGGYNEQFF
NA,TRBV11-3,NA,TRBJ2-7,TGTGCCAGCAGCTACGGTGGGATAGCGGCTACCTACGAGCAGTACTTC,CASSYGGIAATYEQYF
NA,TRBV7-2,NA,TRBJ1-2,TGTGCCAGCACCCCCCGCACGGAAAACTATGGCTACACCTTC,CASTPRTENYGYTF
few,TRBV11-2,NA,TRBJ1-2,TGTGCCAGCAGCTTAGCGGTGGGTAGCTATGGCTACACCTTC,CASSLAVGSYGYTF
few,TRBV11-2,TRBD2,TRBJ2-1,TGTGCCAGCAGCTTTCTAGCGGGGAGCTCCTACAATGAGCAGTTCTTC,CASSFLAGSSYNEQFF
few,TRBV27,NA,TRBJ2-7,TGTGCCAGCAGCCTCGGGTCGCGGCCCCCCTACGAGCAGTACTTC,CASSLGSRPPYEQYF
many,TRBV6-6,NA,TRBJ2-2,TGTGCCAGCAGGGTAGGGAGCGTCACCGGGGAGCTGTTTTTT,CASRVGSVTGELFF
few,TRBV13,TRBD2,TRBJ2-7,TGTGCCAGCAGCTTAAAGTCGGCTAGCGGGAGGGGAAGGTACGAGCAGTACTTC,CASSLKSASGRGRYEQYF
few,TRBV6-1,NA,TRBJ2-1,TGTGCCAGCAGGGGGGCTGGGACTGGAGGGAATGAGCAGTTCTTC,CASRGAGTGGNEQFF
few,TRBV5-1,NA,TRBJ1-3,TGCGCCAGCAGCTTTCGGGCAGGGGCTGGAAACACCATATATTTT,CASSFRAGAGNTIYF
few,TRBV21-1,NA,TRBJ1-2,TGTGCCAGCAGCAAAGGGGGCAGCAAAGCGCGTGCGGCTGGCTACACCTTC,CASSKGGSKARAAGYTF
NA,TRBV5-1,NA,TRBJ2-7,TGCGCCAGCAGCTTGGGCAGCCCCTACGAGCAGTACTTC,CASSLGSPYEQYF
NA,TRBV20-1,NA,TRBJ1-4,TGCAGTGCTAGTCCGGGTGAAAAACTGTTTTTT,CSASPGEKLFF
few,TRBV19,NA,TRBJ2-3,TGTGCCAGTAGTACCTTGGGAGATACGCAGTATTTT,CASSTLGDTQYF
few,TRBV19,NA,TRBJ1-1,TGTGCCAGTGGGTGGGGAAGTGGGAGAGGCGCTGAAGCTTTCTTT,CASGWGSGRGAEAFF
few,TRBV6-6,NA,TRBJ2-7,TGTGCCAGCAGGATGACCAGCGAGCAGTACTTC,CASRMTSEQYF
NA,TRBV7-2,NA,TRBJ2-2,TGTGCCAGCAGCTTGGGAACTGGGGTTACCGGGGAGCTGTTTTTT,CASSLGTGVTGELFF
few,TRBV9,NA,TRBJ2-6,TGTGCCAGCAGCGTGGCCCACCTCTCTGGGGCCAACGTCCTGACTTTC,CASSVAHLSGANVLTF